This entry features one TCR beta chain sequence. Its antigen specificity is not known. Base qualities were left out, and no much larger clone turns up one base away. V is shortened by 5 bases, J by 2 bases, and the region joining them spans 10 bases. CDR1 SGHAT and CDR2 FQNNGV were looked up in the germline V gene. The CDR3, cysteine through phenylalanine, is 14 amino acids long. This entry keeps only the CDR3 DNA: 42 bases, framed from base 1. One collaborating source in Seattle enrolled patients during active infection and followed them longitudinally through the course of disease. Collaborating institutions collected whole blood in K2EDTA tubes following their own protocols. For TCRbeta analysis, collaborator samples were shipped as frozen whole blood, as isolated PBMCs, or as DNA extracted from either sample type. This specimen comes from a study of blood T cell repertoires in COVID-19 (dated by TCRdb to the early 2020s). With respect to the entire study: Samples from collaborators originated in the United States, Italy and Spain and spanned both the acute and convalescent phases of COVID-19. The dataset comprised deeply sampled blood TCRbeta repertoires from subjects exposed to, actively infected with, or recovered from COVID-19. A de-identified subject ID, COVID-19 status, age in years and sex were almost always included in the sample metadata. Where available, HLA class I and class II types were taken from metadata supplied by the sample provider and were not determined by assay-based typing. The material from the prospective study consisted of cDNA or gDNA derived from T cells, B-cell-depleted T cells, or PBMCs. Samples were obtained from the ongoing ImmuneRACE study (first 160 participants) and from 1,000 to 1,500 subjects provided by 6 global collaborators. The repertoires were made available in a free public database intended to serve as a resource for research on the immune response to SARS-CoV-2. Points the paper makes about the study in general: The quantity of clinical and demographic metadata differed by source and by participant and was supplied without curation.

The immunoSEQ Assay, a bias-controlled multiplex PCR, was used to amplify TCRbeta CDR3 regions from genomic DNA. The source study handled its data this way. Within the assay, amplification of reference gene primers was used to estimate how many nucleated cells each sample contained. To quantify the absolute abundance of each unique TCRbeta CDR3 rearrangement, sequence reads were collapsed and filtered. Productive Simpson clonality was computed per sample as the square root of Simpson's diversity index over productive rearrangements. TCRdb mirrors the immuneACCESS table, restricted to in-frame sequences. Some clones are absent from its copies; in checked studies, under half trace to an unresolved V gene, and the reason for the others is unknown. The DNA gave D and trimming, while V, J and clone size come from that table. In all, the sample holds about 250,000 clones, and approximately 85% of those were seen once. In total, the top ten clones hold 4.5% to 6% of the sample.

This receptor was identified in a man over 45 with COVID-19, enrolled during active disease. The chain joins TRBV11-2 to TRBJ1-3; a weak D assignment points to TRBD1 (5 bases agree). Material for sequencing was peripheral blood. Here the CDR3 is given as CASSQDRAGNTIYF. The nucleotide sequence reads TGTGCCAGCAGCCAAGACAGAGCTGGAAACACCATATATTTT.